The 27 T cell receptor beta chains below come from one sample, sequenced in a study of T-cell memory formation after mild COVID-19. TCRdb reprocessed the 5' RACE reads with MiXCR, giving one entry per CDR3 protein. The sample lists 120,000 to 150,000 distinct CDR3 sequences, about 6.1% occurring once. Sequenced sample: PBMCs or a T cell subset sorted from them (not recorded which). The receptors derive from an adult woman who had mild COVID-19 (a few samples of this study predate the infection). Cell type and time point are not known.

The sample holds many counts of this clonotype. The genes are TRBV7-2 and TRBJ2-3; weak D call: TRBD2 (6 bases). The germline V gene has CDR1 SGHTA and CDR2 FQGNSA. This CDR3 is 14 amino acids long. The V gene lost 5 bases and the J gene lost 5 bases, with 14 bases spanning the gap. The CDR3, as DNA: TGTGCCAGCAGCCTAAGTCGGGGGTTAGATACGCAGTATTTT. The encoded protein is CASSLSRGLDTQYF.

V usage is TRBV19 and J usage is TRBJ2-2; TRBD2 matches 9 bases. The germline CDR1 and CDR2 sequences are LNHDA and SQIVND (reference sequence). The CDR3 extends over 15 amino acids. The junction had 3 bases not matched to a gene; V was cut back by 7 bases and J by 0 bases. CDR3 DNA sequence: TGTGCCAGTAAACTAGCGGGCTCGAACACCGGGGAGCTGTTTTTT. It translates to CASKLAGSNTGELFF.

This clonotype was seen many times. The genes are TRBV5-5 and TRBJ2-7; possible D gene TRBD2, 6 bases. Germline lookup yields CDR1 SGHKS and CDR2 YYEKEE (reference sequence). Trimming stripped 2 bases from V and 0 bases from J, with 12 bases between. This CDR3 is built from 15 residues. CDR3 amino acids: CASSFPGLSSYEQYF. The CDR3 bases are TGTGCCAGCAGCTTTCCGGGACTCAGCTCCTACGAGCAGTACTTC.

The chain uses TRBV6-6 and TRBJ1-1, with D unresolved. CDR1 MNHNY and CDR2 SVGAGI come from the germline V gene (reference sequence). The CDR3 is made up of 11 amino acids. The V end lost 6 bases, the J end lost 8 bases, and 10 bases lay between the germline ends. In DNA, the CDR3 is TGTGCCAGCAGGAGGTCCTTCGAAGCTTTCTTT. Protein: CASRRSFEAFF.

This clonotype showed up many times. The V gene is TRBV12-3 or TRBV12-4, the J gene TRBJ1-5; tentatively, D is TRBD1 (5 bases). V lost 2 bases, J lost 2 bases, and 13 bases lay in between. The CDR3 extends over 16 amino acids. The chain's CDR3 is CASSLKWGKGNQPQHF. The DNA of the CDR3 is TGTGCCAGCAGTTTAAAGTGGGGGAAAGGCAATCAGCCCCAGCATTTT.

This clonotype occurred many times. The chain joins TRBV7-8 to TRBJ1-3, with 8 bases matching TRBD1. CDR3 size: 15 residues. The V gene end was trimmed by 2 bases and the J gene end by 2 bases; junction bases not matched to a gene: 2. CDR1 is SGHVS and CDR2 is FQNEAQ in the germline V gene. CDR3 sequence reads: CASSLRQGPGNTIYF. Written as DNA, the CDR3 is TGTGCCAGCAGCTTACGACAGGGGCCTGGAAACACCATATATTTT.

This clonotype showed up just a few times. The genes are TRBV3-1 and TRBJ2-1; possibly TRBD1 for D (5 bases). The V end was cut by 3 bases, the J end by 6 bases, with 9 bases between. This CDR3 spans 13 amino acids. Germline assignment: CDR1 LGHDT and CDR2 YNNKEL (reference sequence). The chain's CDR3 is CASSHNRFNEQFF. In DNA form, the CDR3 reads TGTGCCAGCAGCCATAACAGGTTCAATGAGCAGTTCTTC.

The DNA of the CDR3 is TGTGCCAGCAGCTTAAGGGACAGACCGTACTATGGCTACACCTTC. This gives the protein CASSLRDRPYYGYTF. The chain employs TRBV7-8 and TRBJ1-2; 7 bases match TRBD1. Germline V CDR1 and CDR2: SGHVS, FQNEAQ. V shed 2 bases, J shed 3 bases, and the junction held 6 bases outside the gene matches. CDR3 length: 15 residues.

The V call is TRBV29-1, the J call TRBJ2-2; D is unclear. From germline, CDR1 is SQVTM and CDR2 ANQGSEA. The CDR3 is made up of 14 amino acids. V lost 5 bases to trimming and J lost 6 bases, with 16 bases between them. CDR3 in amino acids: CSVFLPSSPGELFF. CDR3 DNA: TGCAGCGTTTTTCTTCCGAGCAGTCCCGGGGAGCTGTTTTTT.

This clonotype appeared many times. The CDR3 DNA reads TGTGCCAGCAGCTTAGGGGCCAGACAAGAGACCCAGTACTTC. Translated, it gives CASSLGARQETQYF. The chain combines TRBV7-6 with TRBJ2-5; no reliable D call. The CDR3 is made up of 14 amino acids. V lost 1 base to trimming and J lost 2 bases, with 8 bases between them. Germline V CDR1 and CDR2: SGHVS, FNYEAQ. Full variable domain (missing parts from reference TRBV7-6 and TRBJ2-5): GAGVSQSPRYKVTKRGQDVALRCDPISGHVSLYWYRQALGQGPEFLTYFNYEAQQDKSGLPNDRFSAERPEGSISTLTIQRTEQRDSAMYRCASSLGARQETQYFGPGTRLLVL.

This clonotype was observed at least ten times. The rearrangement joins TRBV7-2 to TRBJ1-3; D unresolved. Trimming removed 5 bases at V and 0 bases at J, with 5 bases between. This CDR3 is 13 amino acids long. Germline CDR1 reads SGHTA; CDR2 reads FQGNSA. The CDR3 DNA sequence: TGTGCCAGCAGCCTGGCCTCTGGAAACACCATATATTTT. This gives the protein CASSLASGNTIYF.

V gene TRBV11-3 combines with J gene TRBJ2-2; D is ambiguous. Germline V lookup: CDR1 SGHNT, CDR2 YENEEA. V lost 2 bases to trimming and J lost 8 bases, with 6 bases between them. CDR3 length: 12 amino acids. CDR3 sequence reads: CASSLRRGELFF. The CDR3 DNA sequence: TGTGCCAGCAGCTTAAGGCGAGGGGAGCTGTTTTTT. Full variable domain (missing parts from reference TRBV11-3 and TRBJ2-2): EAGVVQSPRYKIIEKKQPVAFWCNPISGHNTLYWYLQNLGQGPELLIRYENEEAVDDSQLPKDRFSAERLKGVDSTLKIQPAELGDSAVYLCASSLRRGELFFGEGSRLTVL.

This clonotype was counted ten times or more. The V and J genes are TRBV20-1 and TRBJ2-1, with TRBD1 as a possible D gene (5 bases). The CDR3 extends over 12 amino acids. Trimming left V 1 base short and J 8 bases short, with 9 bases between. Germline CDR1 reads DFQATT; CDR2 reads SNEGSKA (reference sequence). The CDR3: CSARGDSDEQFF. The CDR3 DNA reads TGCAGTGCTAGAGGTGACAGTGATGAGCAGTTCTTC.

At least ten counts were recorded for this clonotype. The junction departs from germline at one end; a sequencing error may be responsible. The chain combines TRBV20-1 with TRBJ1-5; no definite D call. This CDR3 contains 16 residues. Germline V gene lookup returns CDR1 DFQATT and CDR2 SNEGSKA (reference sequence). CDR3 nucleotides: TGCAGTGCCAGAGATCCTGGCGGAGATAGCAATCAGCCCCAGCATTTT. Translated: CSARDPGGDSNQPQHF.

This clonotype has a handful of counts. This chain connects TRBV28 to TRBJ2-3; D not certain. Germline V lookup: CDR1 MDHEN, CDR2 SYDVKM. Between the trimmed V and J ends, which lost 11 bases and 0 bases, there was a span of 18 bases. CDR3 length equals 15 residues. The CDR3 reads CALVPSKPSTDTQYF. The CDR3 DNA is TGTGCCTTAGTTCCATCTAAGCCCAGCACAGATACGCAGTATTTT.

The V call is TRBV6-2 or TRBV6-3, the J call TRBJ2-1; D is uncertain. This CDR3 is 15 amino acids long. Germline-derived CDR1 and CDR2 are MNHEY and SVGEGT. Trimming cost V 2 bases and J 10 bases, with 18 bases left between them. CDR3 nucleotide sequence: TGTGCCAGCAGTTACAGTCCGGCGGCCTTCTACGAGCAGTTCTTC. Its protein is CASSYSPAAFYEQFF.

This clonotype was observed at least ten times. The chain has TRBV7-3 and TRBJ2-2; TRBD1 matches at 10 bases. J was trimmed by 6 bases and V by 6 bases; bases with no gene match: 10. CDR3 length equals 16 residues. The germline V gene has CDR1 SGHTA and CDR2 FQGTGA. The CDR3 is CASRHPGQGSAGELFF. In DNA form, the CDR3 reads TGTGCCAGCAGACATCCGGGACAGGGGTCGGCCGGGGAGCTGTTTTTT. The full variable domain, rest sourced from reference TRBV7-3 and TRBJ2-2, is GAGVSQTPSNKVTEKGKYVELRCDPISGHTALYWYRQSLGQGPEFLIYFQGTGAADDSGLPNDRFFAVRPEGSVSTLKIQRTERGDSAVYLCASRHPGQGSAGELFFGEGSRLTVL.

Remarks on this clonotype: It may be a read error: a sequence one base away is much more abundant. The chain uses TRBV11-2 and TRBJ1-1, with D possibly being TRBD1 (5 bases). Per germline, CDR1 SGHAT and CDR2 FQNNGV. The CDR3 is 14 amino acids. Trimming removed 3 bases from V and 0 bases from J, with 8 bases in between. The CDR3 loop reads CASSLRQMNTEAFF. The CDR3 nucleotides read TGTGCCAGCAGCTTGAGACAGATGAACACTGAAGCTTTCTTT.

As concerns this clonotype: A read error may produce the germline difference seen at one junction end. This sequence joins TRBV3-1 and TRBJ2-5; TRBD2 matches at 10 bases. Germline CDR1 reads LGHDT; CDR2 reads YNNKEL (reference sequence). The CDR3 runs to 15 residues. CDR3 amino acids: CASSPSGGNHETQYF. CDR3 in DNA: TGTGCCAGCAGCCCTAGCGGGGGCAACCACGAGACCCAGTACTTC.

This clonotype was seen repeatedly, ten times or more. The chain joins TRBV5-1 to TRBJ2-5; weak D call: TRBD2 (6 bases). V lost 0 bases and J 3 bases, leaving 9 bases between the germline ends. The germline gives CDR1 SGHRS, CDR2 YFSETQ. This CDR3 has 14 residues. CDR3 in amino acids: CASSLAAGEETQYF. The CDR3 DNA sequence: TGCGCCAGCAGCTTGGCAGCGGGTGAAGAGACCCAGTACTTC.

This clonotype was observed a handful of times. This chain joins TRBV9 and TRBJ1-1, with D possibly being TRBD1 (6 bases). Germline lookup yields CDR1 SGDLS and CDR2 YYNGEE. The ends were cut back, 3 bases at V and 0 bases at J, with 12 bases in the middle. There are 15 residues in the CDR3. CDR3 loop: CASSAHREMNTEAFF. As DNA, the CDR3 is TGTGCCAGCAGCGCACACAGGGAAATGAACACTGAAGCTTTCTTT.

This clonotype was seen repeatedly, ten times or more. J is TRBJ2-2 and V is TRBV20-1; no reliable D call. Germline CDR1 reads DFQATT; CDR2 reads SNEGSKA (reference sequence). With 0 bases removed from V and 1 base from J, the gap between germline ends came to 9 bases. CDR3 length: 15 amino acids. CDR3 nucleotides: TGCAGTGCTAGAGATGTGTACCAGAACACCGGGGAGCTGTTTTTT. Its translation is CSARDVYQNTGELFF.

The chain uses TRBV6-2 or TRBV6-3 and TRBJ2-3, with D possibly TRBD2 on 6 matching bases. The V gene's germline CDR1 is MNHEY and CDR2 SVGEGT. The V end lost 6 bases, the J end lost 4 bases, and 23 bases lay between the germline ends. The CDR3 length is 17 residues. The CDR3 DNA follows: TGTGCCAGCAGGGCTCTAGCTTACCGACTAGACCCAGATACGCAGTATTTT. It codes for CASRALAYRLDPDTQYF.

This clonotype was counted ten times or more. The V and J genes are TRBV7-8 and TRBJ1-2; 9 nucleotides line up with TRBD1. This CDR3 contains 15 residues. After removal of 8 bases from V and 8 bases from J, the junction contained 15 bases not matched to a gene. Germline loops: CDR1 SGHVS, CDR2 FQNEAQ. The CDR3 DNA reads TGTGCCAGCTCAACTCGGACAGGGGCTGGGGGGGGCTACACCTTC. Residues: CASSTRTGAGGGYTF.

In regard to this clonotype: The CDR3 ends on some other residue instead of the conserved phenylalanine or tryptophan, so this is likely a read error. The rearrangement uses TRBV7-2 and TRBJ2-5; D remains unclear. The CDR3 covers 12 residues. Germline CDR1 is SGHTA and CDR2 is FQGNSA. Trimming took 1 base from V and 5 from J, leaving 5 bases between them. The CDR3 loop is CASSLGVETQYL. Here the CDR3 DNA reads TGTGCCAGCAGCTTAGGGGTCGAGACCCAGTACTTA.

This clonotype was observed a few times. V gene TRBV15 combines with J gene TRBJ1-2; D is unclear. Germline V CDR1 and CDR2: LNHNV, YYDKDF (reference sequence). This CDR3 has 15 amino acids. Between the trimmed V and J ends, which lost 3 bases and 6 bases, there was a span of 17 bases. CDR3 residues: CATSRRGSGSDGYTF. The CDR3 nucleotides read TGTGCCACCAGCAGGCGCGGATCGGGGTCTGATGGCTACACCTTC.

CDR3 coding DNA: TGTGCCAGCACCCCCTGGGCGGTCTATGGCTACACCTTC. Its protein product is CASTPWAVYGYTF. The V gene is TRBV5-6, the J gene TRBJ1-2, with D unclear. Per the germline V gene, CDR1 is SGHDT and CDR2 is YYEEEE. The CDR3 runs to 13 residues. V was clipped by 6 bases and J by 4 bases, with 13 bases between them.